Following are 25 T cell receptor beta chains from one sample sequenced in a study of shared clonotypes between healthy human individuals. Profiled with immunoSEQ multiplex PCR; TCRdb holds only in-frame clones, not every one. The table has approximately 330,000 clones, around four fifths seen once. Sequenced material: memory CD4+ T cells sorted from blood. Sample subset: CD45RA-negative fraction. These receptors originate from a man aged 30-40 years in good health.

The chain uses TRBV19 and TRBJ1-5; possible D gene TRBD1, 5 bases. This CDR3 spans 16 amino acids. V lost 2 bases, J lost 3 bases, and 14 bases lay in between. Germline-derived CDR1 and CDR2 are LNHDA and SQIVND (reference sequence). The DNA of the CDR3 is TGTGCCAGTAGTATACGAAGGGGAGCTACCAATCAGCCCCAGCATTTT. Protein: CASSIRRGATNQPQHF. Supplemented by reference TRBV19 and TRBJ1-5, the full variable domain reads DGGITQSPKYLFRKEGQNVTLSCEQNLNHDAMYWYRQDPGQGLRLIYYSQIVNDFQKGDIAEGYSVSREKKESFPLTVTSAQKNPTAFYLCASSIRRGATNQPQHFGDGTRLSIL.

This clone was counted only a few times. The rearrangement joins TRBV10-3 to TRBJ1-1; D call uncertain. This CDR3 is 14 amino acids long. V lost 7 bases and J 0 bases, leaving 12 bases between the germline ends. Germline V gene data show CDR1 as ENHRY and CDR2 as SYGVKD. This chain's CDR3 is CAIKKGAVNTEAFF. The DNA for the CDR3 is TGTGCCATCAAAAAGGGCGCCGTGAACACTGAAGCTTTCTTT.

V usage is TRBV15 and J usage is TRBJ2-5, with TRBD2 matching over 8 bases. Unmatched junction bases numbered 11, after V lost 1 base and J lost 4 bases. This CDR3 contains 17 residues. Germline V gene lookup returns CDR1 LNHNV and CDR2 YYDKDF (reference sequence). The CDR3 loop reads CATSRVAGGRGIETQYF. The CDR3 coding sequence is TGTGCCACCAGCAGAGTTGCGGGAGGCCGGGGTATAGAGACCCAGTACTTC.

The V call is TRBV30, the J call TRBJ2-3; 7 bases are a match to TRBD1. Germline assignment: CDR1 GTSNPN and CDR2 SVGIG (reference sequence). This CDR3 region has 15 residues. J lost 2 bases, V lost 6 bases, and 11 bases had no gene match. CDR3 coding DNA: TGTGCCTGCTTAGCCGGGACAGAAGACACAGATACGCAGTATTTT. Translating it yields CACLAGTEDTDTQYF.

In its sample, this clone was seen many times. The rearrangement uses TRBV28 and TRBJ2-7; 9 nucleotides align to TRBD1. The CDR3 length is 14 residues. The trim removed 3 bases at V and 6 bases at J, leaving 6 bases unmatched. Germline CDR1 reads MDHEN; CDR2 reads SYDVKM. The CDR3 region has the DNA TGTGCCAGCAGTTTCTGGGACAGGGTTAGCGAGCAGTACTTC. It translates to CASSFWDRVSEQYF.

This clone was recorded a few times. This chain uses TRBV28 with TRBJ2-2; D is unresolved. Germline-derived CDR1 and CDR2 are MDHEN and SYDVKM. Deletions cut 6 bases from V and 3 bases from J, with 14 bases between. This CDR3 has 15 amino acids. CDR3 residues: CASSRTTEHTGELFF. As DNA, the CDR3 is TGTGCCAGCAGCCGAACGACTGAGCACACCGGGGAGCTGTTTTTT.

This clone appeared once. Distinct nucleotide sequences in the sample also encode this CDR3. The DNA of the CDR3 is TGTGCCACCAGCAGAGATGGGCAGGGGCCCTACGAGCAGTACTTC. It codes for CATSRDGQGPYEQYF. This rearrangement joins TRBV15 to TRBJ2-7; D is perhaps TRBD1 (6 bases). The ends were cut back, 0 bases at V and 2 bases at J, with 11 bases in the middle. The length of the CDR3 is 15 residues. Germline V gives CDR1 LNHNV, CDR2 YYDKDF (reference sequence).

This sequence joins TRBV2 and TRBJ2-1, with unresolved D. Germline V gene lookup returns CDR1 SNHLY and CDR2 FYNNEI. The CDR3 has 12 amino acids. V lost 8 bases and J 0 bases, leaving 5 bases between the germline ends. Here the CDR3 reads CASGLSYNEQFF. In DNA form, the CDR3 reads TGTGCCAGCGGGCTCTCCTACAATGAGCAGTTCTTC.

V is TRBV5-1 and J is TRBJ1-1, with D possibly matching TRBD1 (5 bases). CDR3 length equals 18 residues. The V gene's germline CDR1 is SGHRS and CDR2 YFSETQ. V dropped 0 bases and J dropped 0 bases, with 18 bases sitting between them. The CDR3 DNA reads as TGCGCCAGCAGCTTGGCCCCGTGGGACGTCCCCATGAACACTGAAGCTTTCTTT. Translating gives CASSLAPWDVPMNTEAFF. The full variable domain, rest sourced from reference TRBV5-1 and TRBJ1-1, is KAGVTQTPRYLIKTRGQQVTLSCSPISGHRSVSWYQQTPGQGLQFLFEYFSETQRNKGNFPGRFSGRQFSNSRSEMNVSTLELGDSALYLCASSLAPWDVPMNTEAFFGQGTRLTVV.

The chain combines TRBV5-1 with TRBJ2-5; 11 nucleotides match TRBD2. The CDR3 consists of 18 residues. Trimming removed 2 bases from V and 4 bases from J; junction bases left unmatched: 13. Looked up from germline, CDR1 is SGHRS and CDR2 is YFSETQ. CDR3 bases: TGCGCCAGCAGCTTCCGACCGCTTACTAGCGGGAGAGGAGAGACCCAGTACTTC. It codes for CASSFRPLTSGRGETQYF.

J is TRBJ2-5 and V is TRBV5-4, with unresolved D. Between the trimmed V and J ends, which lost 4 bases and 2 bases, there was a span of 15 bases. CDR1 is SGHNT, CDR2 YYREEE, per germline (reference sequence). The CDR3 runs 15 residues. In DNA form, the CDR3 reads TGTGCCAGCAGCAAAGACTCTCAAGTACAAGAGACCCAGTACTTC. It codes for CASSKDSQVQETQYF.

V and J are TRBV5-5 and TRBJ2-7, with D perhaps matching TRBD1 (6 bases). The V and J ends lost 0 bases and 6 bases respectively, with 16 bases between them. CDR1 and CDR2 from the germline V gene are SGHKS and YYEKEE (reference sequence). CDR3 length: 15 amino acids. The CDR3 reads CASSLGAGANSEQYF. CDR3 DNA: TGTGCCAGCAGCTTGGGGGCAGGGGCGAACTCCGAGCAGTACTTC.

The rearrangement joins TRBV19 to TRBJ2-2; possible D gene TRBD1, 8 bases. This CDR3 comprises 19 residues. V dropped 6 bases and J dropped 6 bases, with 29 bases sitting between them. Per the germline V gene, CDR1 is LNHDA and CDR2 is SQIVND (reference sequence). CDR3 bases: TGTGCCAGTAGCCCGCGGGACAGGAGGCAAGCGGGGAATTCCGGGGAGCTGTTTTTT. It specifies CASSPRDRRQAGNSGELFF.

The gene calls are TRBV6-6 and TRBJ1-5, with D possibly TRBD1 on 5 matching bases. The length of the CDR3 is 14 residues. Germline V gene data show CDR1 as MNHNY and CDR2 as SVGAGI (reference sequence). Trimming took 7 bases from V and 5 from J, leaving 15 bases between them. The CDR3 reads CASKRDADDQPQHF. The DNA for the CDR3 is TGTGCCAGCAAACGGGACGCGGATGATCAGCCCCAGCATTTT.

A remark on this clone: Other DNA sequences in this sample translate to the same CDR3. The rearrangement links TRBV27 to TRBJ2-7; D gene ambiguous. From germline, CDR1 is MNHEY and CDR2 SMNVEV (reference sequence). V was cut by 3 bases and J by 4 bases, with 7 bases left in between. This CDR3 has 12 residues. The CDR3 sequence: CASSLNRYEQYF. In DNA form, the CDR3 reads TGTGCCAGCAGTTTGAACCGATACGAGCAGTACTTC.

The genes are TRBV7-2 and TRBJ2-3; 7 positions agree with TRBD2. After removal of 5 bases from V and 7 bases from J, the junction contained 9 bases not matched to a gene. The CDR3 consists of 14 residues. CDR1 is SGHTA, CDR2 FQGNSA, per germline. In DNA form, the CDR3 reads TGTGCCAGCAGCCCCAATCAAGCGGGAAATACGCAGTATTTT. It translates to CASSPNQAGNTQYF. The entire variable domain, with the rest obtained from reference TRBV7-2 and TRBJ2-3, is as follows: GAGVSQSPSNKVTEKGKDVELRCDPISGHTALYWYRQSLGQGLEFLIYFQGNSAPDKSGLPSDRFSAERTGGSVSTLTIQRTQQEDSAVYLCASSPNQAGNTQYFGPGTRLTVL.

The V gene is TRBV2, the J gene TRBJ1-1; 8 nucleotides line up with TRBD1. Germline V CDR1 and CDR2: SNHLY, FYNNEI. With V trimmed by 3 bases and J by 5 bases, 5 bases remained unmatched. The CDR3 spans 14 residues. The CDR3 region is CASSDAGGRTEAFF. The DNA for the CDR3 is TGTGCCAGCAGTGATGCAGGGGGCCGAACTGAAGCTTTCTTT.

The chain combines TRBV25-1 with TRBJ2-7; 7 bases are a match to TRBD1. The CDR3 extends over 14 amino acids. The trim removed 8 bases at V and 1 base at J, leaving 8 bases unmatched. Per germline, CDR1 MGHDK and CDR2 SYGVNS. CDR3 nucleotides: TGTGCCAGCGAGAAGTCACAGGGGTCCTACGAGCAGTACTTC. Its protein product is CASEKSQGSYEQYF.

The DNA for the CDR3 is TGTGCCTGGTGCCTTAGGGGAAGGATATTAGGACTAGCGGGCGAGCAGTACTTC. Its translation: CAWCLRGRILGLAGEQYF. The V gene is TRBV30, the J gene TRBJ2-7; 11 nucleotides line up with TRBD2. V was clipped by 5 bases and J by 6 bases; unmatched bases: 21. This CDR3 region has 18 residues. Germline loops: CDR1 GTSNPN, CDR2 SVGIG (reference sequence).

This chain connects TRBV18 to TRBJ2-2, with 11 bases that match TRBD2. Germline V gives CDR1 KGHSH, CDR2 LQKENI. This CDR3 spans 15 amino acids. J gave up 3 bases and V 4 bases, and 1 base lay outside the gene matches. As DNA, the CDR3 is TGTGCCAGCTCACAGGGACTAGCGGACACCGGGGAGCTGTTTTTT. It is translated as CASSQGLADTGELFF.

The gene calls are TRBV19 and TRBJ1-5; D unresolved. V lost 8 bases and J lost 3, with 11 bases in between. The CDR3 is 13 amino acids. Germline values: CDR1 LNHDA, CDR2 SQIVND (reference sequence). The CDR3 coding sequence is TGTGCCAGTTCCCATCGACTCAATCAGCCCCAGCATTTT. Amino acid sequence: CASSHRLNQPQHF.

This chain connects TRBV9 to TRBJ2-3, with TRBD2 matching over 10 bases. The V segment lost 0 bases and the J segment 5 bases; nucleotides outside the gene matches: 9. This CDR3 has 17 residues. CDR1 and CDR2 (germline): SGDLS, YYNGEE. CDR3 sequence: CASSVDFDSGRLDTQYF. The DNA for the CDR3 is TGTGCCAGCAGCGTAGACTTTGATAGCGGGAGGTTAGATACGCAGTATTTT.

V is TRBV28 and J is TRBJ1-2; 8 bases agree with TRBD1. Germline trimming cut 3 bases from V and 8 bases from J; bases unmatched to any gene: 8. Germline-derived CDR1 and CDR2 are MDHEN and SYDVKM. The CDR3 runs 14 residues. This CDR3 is CASSFPGQGSGYTF. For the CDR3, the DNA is TGTGCCAGCAGTTTCCCCGGACAGGGTAGCGGCTACACCTTC.

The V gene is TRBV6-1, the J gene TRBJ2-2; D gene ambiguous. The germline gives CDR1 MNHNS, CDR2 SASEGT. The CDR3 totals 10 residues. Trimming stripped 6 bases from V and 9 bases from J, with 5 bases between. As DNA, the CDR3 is TGTGCCAGCAGCGAGAGGGAGCTGTTTTTT. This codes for CASSERELFF.

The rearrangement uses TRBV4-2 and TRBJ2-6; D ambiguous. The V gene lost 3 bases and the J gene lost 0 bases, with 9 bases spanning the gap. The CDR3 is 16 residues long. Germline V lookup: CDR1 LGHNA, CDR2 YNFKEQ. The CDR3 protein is CASSHPGNSGANVLTF. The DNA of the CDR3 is TGTGCCAGCAGCCATCCTGGGAACTCTGGGGCCAACGTCCTGACTTTC.